The T cell receptor beta chain described here comes from a study of shared clonotypes between healthy human individuals. Findings of the study overall: Sequencing of the sorted subsets was shown by rarefaction to be incomplete despite large depth.

Assay used: immunoSEQ multiplex PCR; TCRdb lists only in-frame clones, some missing. Counted here are some 2 million clones, 90% to 95% occurring once; the ten biggest clones make up 0.1% to 0.15%. This CDR3 is 12 amino acids long. V lost 4 bases and J 5 bases, leaving 8 bases between the germline ends. The germline CDR1 and CDR2 sequences are MNHEY and SVGAGI. Details on this clone: Its antigen is not known.

The source material was naive CD4+ T cells sorted from blood. Subset described: CD45RA+ positively selected. This sequence originates from a man aged 18 to 29 in good health. The chain is built from TRBV6-5 and TRBJ1-2, with D hard to call. In DNA form, the CDR3 reads TGTGCCAGCAGTTCAGTGGATTATGGCTACACCTTC. It specifies CASSSVDYGYTF.